A selection of T cell receptor beta chains follows, all from one sample in a study of shared clonotypes between healthy human individuals. Clones were read by immunoSEQ multiplex PCR, and TCRdb kept only the in-frame ones, dropping some. The data hold 180,000 or so clones, with approximately 92% observed a single time. The material sequenced was naive CD4+ T cells sorted from blood. These receptors were taken from a woman between 25 and 40 years old in good health. Each CDR3 is given with its conserved first and last residue. A D gene is named only where the DNA matches it firmly. Some rows mark clone size as missing; the rest say once, few, many or name a class of expanded clone.

V gene: TRBV7-9; D gene: -; clone size: once; J gene: TRBJ2-7; CDR3 protein: CASSHTTTSSYEQYF; CDR3 DNA: TGTGCCAGCAGCCACACCACTACCAGCTCCTACGAGCAGTACTTC
V gene: TRBV28; D gene: -; clone size: once; J gene: TRBJ1-5; CDR3 protein: CASSFSGYQPQHF; CDR3 DNA: TGTGCCAGCAGTTTTAGTGGATATCAGCCCCAGCATTTT
V gene: TRBV19; D gene: -; clone size: -; J gene: TRBJ2-7; CDR3 protein: CASSTLRGSSYEQYF; CDR3 DNA: TGTGCCAGTAGTACCCTCCGGGGAAGCTCCTACGAGCAGTACTTC
V gene: TRBV11-1; D gene: -; clone size: -; J gene: TRBJ2-7; CDR3 protein: CASSSRGSYEQYF; CDR3 DNA: TGTGCCAGCAGCTCCAGGGGCTCCTACGAGCAGTACTTC
V gene: TRBV28; D gene: TRBD2; clone size: -; J gene: TRBJ2-7; CDR3 protein: CASSQTSGNRHF; CDR3 DNA: TGTGCCAGCAGTCAGACTAGCGGGAACCGGCACTTC
V gene: TRBV28; D gene: -; clone size: -; J gene: TRBJ2-5; CDR3 protein: CATTSGFQETQYF; CDR3 DNA: TGTGCCACCACCTCGGGGTTTCAAGAGACCCAGTACTTC
V gene: TRBV19; D gene: -; clone size: -; J gene: TRBJ1-6; CDR3 protein: CASRSDYNSPLHF; CDR3 DNA: TGTGCCAGTAGGTCGGACTATAATTCACCCCTCCACTTT
V gene: TRBV6-6; D gene: -; clone size: -; J gene: TRBJ2-3; CDR3 protein: CASSYSHGDTQYF; CDR3 DNA: TGTGCCAGCAGTTACTCGCACGGAGATACGCAGTATTTT
V gene: TRBV11-2; D gene: TRBD1; clone size: once; J gene: TRBJ2-5; CDR3 protein: CASSTGTGRTTQYF; CDR3 DNA: TGTGCCAGCAGCACCGGGACAGGGAGGACGACCCAGTACTTC
V gene: TRBV28; D gene: -; clone size: -; J gene: TRBJ1-1; CDR3 protein: CASSLLGTGEAFF; CDR3 DNA: TGTGCCAGCAGTTTATTGGGGACTGGGGAAGCTTTCTTT
V gene: TRBV28; D gene: -; clone size: -; J gene: TRBJ2-7; CDR3 protein: CASSLGGSSYEQYF; CDR3 DNA: TGTGCCAGCAGTTTAGGTGGAAGCTCCTACGAGCAGTACTTC
V gene: TRBV7-2; D gene: -; clone size: -; J gene: TRBJ2-7; CDR3 protein: CASSFPRGEQYF; CDR3 DNA: TGTGCCAGCAGCTTTCCACGTGGCGAGCAGTACTTC
V gene: TRBV9; D gene: -; clone size: -; J gene: TRBJ1-1; CDR3 protein: CASSVEVYSTEAFF; CDR3 DNA: TGTGCCAGCAGCGTAGAGGTCTATAGCACTGAAGCTTTCTTT
V gene: TRBV18; D gene: -; clone size: once; J gene: TRBJ1-2; CDR3 protein: CASSPSTVANGYTF; CDR3 DNA: TGTGCCAGCTCACCGAGCACAGTCGCGAATGGCTACACCTTC
V gene: TRBV27; D gene: -; clone size: -; J gene: TRBJ2-7; CDR3 protein: CASSPTEVSYEQYF; CDR3 DNA: TGTGCCAGCAGTCCGACAGAGGTCTCCTACGAGCAGTACTTC
V gene: TRBV7-9; D gene: TRBD2; clone size: -; J gene: TRBJ2-7; CDR3 protein: CASGLAGAYEQYF; CDR3 DNA: TGTGCCAGCGGGCTAGCGGGAGCCTACGAGCAGTACTTC
V gene: TRBV28; D gene: -; clone size: -; J gene: TRBJ1-4; CDR3 protein: CASSWQGLNEKLFF; CDR3 DNA: TGTGCCAGCAGTTGGCAGGGGCTCAATGAAAAACTGTTTTTT
V gene: TRBV18; D gene: -; clone size: -; J gene: TRBJ1-1; CDR3 protein: CASSPPGGAWNTEAFF; CDR3 DNA: TGTGCCAGCTCACCACCTGGCGGGGCGTGGAACACTGAAGCTTTCTTT
V gene: TRBV6-5; D gene: TRBD2; clone size: -; J gene: TRBJ2-1; CDR3 protein: CASSSETSGGYNEQFF; CDR3 DNA: TGTGCCAGCAGTTCGGAGACTAGCGGGGGGTACAATGAGCAGTTCTTC
V gene: TRBV28; D gene: TRBD1; clone size: -; J gene: TRBJ2-7; CDR3 protein: CASAGDSTYEQYF; CDR3 DNA: TGTGCCAGCGCCGGGGACAGTACCTACGAGCAGTACTTC
V gene: TRBV18; D gene: -; clone size: once; J gene: TRBJ2-7; CDR3 protein: CASSLTQGSDEQYF; CDR3 DNA: TGTGCCAGCTCACTAACACAGGGATCCGACGAGCAGTACTTC
V gene: TRBV28; D gene: -; clone size: -; J gene: TRBJ1-5; CDR3 protein: CASINTGLNQPQHF; CDR3 DNA: TGTGCCAGCATCAATACAGGGCTCAATCAGCCCCAGCATTTT